This T cell receptor (beta chain) was documented in a study of cytotoxic CD8 clonotypes in ibrutinib-treated CLL. Study observations and caveats: Clonality, elevated at ibrutinib response, dropped back toward baseline at progression. Under therapy, public clonotypes either contracted or stayed stable, and they were uncommon.

Sequencing was performed with immunoSEQ multiplex PCR; in TCRdb, only in-frame clones are kept and a portion is missing. The sample includes approximately 190,000 clones, approximately 70% of them seen just once. The V gene end was trimmed by 7 bases and the J gene end by 4 bases; junction bases not matched to a gene: 9. The CDR3 runs to 15 residues. Germline assignment: CDR1 LNHNV and CDR2 YYDKDF (reference sequence). TCR beta library input comprised roughly 1.9 micrograms of genomic DNA from cryopreserved PBMCs. This clone qualifies as medium-sized. Its specificity is not known. The V and J genes are TRBV15 and TRBJ1-4, with 7 bases matching TRBD1. Material: PBMCs, obtained after 12 months of ibrutinib treatment. The TCR sequence derives from a human donor with chronic lymphocytic leukemia. CDR3 bases: TGTGCCACCACAACCGGGGACAGCCGTAATGAAAAACTGTTTTTT. Its protein is CATTTGDSRNEKLFF.